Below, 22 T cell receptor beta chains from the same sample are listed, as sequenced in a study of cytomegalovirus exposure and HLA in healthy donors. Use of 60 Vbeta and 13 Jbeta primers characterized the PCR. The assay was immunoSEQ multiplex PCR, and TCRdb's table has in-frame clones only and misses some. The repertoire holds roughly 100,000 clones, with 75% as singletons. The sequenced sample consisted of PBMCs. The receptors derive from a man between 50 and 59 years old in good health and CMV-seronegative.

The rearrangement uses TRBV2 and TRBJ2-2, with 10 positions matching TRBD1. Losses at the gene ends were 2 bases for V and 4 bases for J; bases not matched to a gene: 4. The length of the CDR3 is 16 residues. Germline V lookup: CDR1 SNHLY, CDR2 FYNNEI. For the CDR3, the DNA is TGTGCCAGCAGTGAAAGGGGGACAGGGGCCACCGGGGAGCTGTTTTTT. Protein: CASSERGTGATGELFF. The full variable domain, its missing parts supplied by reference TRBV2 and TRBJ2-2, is EPEVTQTPSHQVTQMGQEVILRCVPISNHLYFYWYRQILGQKVEFLVSFYNNEISEKSEIFDDQFSVERPDGSNFTLKIRSTKLEDSAMYFCASSERGTGATGELFFGEGSRLTVL.

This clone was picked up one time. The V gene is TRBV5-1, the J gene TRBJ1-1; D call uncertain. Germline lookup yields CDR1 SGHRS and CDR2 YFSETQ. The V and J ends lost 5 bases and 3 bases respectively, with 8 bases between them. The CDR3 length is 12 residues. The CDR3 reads CASRATYTEAFF. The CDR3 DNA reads TGCGCCAGCAGGGCAACCTACACTGAAGCTTTCTTT.

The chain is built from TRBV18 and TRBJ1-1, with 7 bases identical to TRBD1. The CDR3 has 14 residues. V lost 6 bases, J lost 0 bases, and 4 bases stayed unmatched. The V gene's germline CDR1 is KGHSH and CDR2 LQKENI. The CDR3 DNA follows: TGTGCCAGCTCGCGACAGGGAATGAACACTGAAGCTTTCTTT. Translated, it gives CASSRQGMNTEAFF.

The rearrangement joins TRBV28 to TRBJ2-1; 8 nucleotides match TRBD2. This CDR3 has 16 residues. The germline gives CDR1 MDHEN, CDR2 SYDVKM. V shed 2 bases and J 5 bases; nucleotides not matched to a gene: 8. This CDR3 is CASSLHPAGGNNEQFF. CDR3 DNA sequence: TGTGCCAGCAGTTTACATCCGGCGGGAGGTAACAATGAGCAGTTCTTC.

Written as DNA, the CDR3 is TGCAGCGTATCCGGGACAGGGGGCTTTAACACCGGGGAGCTGTTTTTT. As protein: CSVSGTGGFNTGELFF. This chain connects TRBV29-1 to TRBJ2-2, with TRBD1 identical over 12 bases. Germline trimming cut 6 bases from V and 2 bases from J; bases unmatched to any gene: 7. CDR1 is SQVTM, CDR2 ANQGSEA, per germline. This CDR3 is 16 amino acids long.

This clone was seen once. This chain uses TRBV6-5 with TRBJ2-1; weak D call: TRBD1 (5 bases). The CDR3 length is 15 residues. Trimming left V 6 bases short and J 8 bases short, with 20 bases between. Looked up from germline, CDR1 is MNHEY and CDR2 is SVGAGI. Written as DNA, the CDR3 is TGTGCCAGCAGCGAGAATAACAGGATTGGGGATGAGCAGTTCTTC. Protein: CASSENNRIGDEQFF.

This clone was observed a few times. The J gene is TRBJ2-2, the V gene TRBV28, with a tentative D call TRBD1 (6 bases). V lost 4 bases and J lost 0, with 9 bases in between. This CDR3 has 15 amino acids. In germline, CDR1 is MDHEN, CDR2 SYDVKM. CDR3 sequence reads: CASSSQGSNTGELFF. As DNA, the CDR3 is TGTGCCAGCAGTTCGCAGGGGTCGAACACCGGGGAGCTGTTTTTT.

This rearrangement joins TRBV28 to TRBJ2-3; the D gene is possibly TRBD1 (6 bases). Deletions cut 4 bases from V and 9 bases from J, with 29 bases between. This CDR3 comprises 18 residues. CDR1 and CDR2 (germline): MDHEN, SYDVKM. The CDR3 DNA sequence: TGTGCCAGCAGTTACACCGACAGGACAGAGACGAGAGGGACAACGCAGTATTTT. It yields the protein CASSYTDRTETRGTTQYF.

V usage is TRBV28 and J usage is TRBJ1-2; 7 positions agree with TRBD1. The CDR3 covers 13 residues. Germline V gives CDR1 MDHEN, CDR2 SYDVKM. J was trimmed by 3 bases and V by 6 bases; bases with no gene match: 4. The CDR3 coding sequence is TGTGCCAGCAGACTACAGGGGTACTATGGCTACACCTTC. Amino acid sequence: CASRLQGYYGYTF.

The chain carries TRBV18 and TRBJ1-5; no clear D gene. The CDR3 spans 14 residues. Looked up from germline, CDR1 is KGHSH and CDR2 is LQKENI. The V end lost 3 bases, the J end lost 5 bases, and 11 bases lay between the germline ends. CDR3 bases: TGTGCCAGCTCACCGATGCAGGTGGATCAGCCCCAGCATTTT. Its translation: CASSPMQVDQPQHF.

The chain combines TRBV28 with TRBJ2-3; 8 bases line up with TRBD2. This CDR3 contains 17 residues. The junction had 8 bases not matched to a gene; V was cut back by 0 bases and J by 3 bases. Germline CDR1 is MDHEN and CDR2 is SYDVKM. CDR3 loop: CASSLWSSGGWTDTQYF. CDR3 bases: TGTGCCAGCAGTTTATGGTCCAGCGGGGGATGGACAGATACGCAGTATTTT.

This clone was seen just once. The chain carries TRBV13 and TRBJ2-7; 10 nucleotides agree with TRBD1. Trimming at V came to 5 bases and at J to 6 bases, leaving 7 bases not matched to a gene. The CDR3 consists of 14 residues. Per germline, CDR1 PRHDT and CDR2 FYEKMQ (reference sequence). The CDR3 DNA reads TGTGCCAGCAGCCTCCGGGACAGGGGCTCCGAGCAGTACTTC. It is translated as CASSLRDRGSEQYF.

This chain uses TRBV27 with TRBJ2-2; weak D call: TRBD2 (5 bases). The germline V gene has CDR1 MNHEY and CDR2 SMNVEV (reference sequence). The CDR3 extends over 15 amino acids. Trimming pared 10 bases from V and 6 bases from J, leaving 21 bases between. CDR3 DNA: TGTGCCACCAGACCCGACGGGGTAGTTTCCGGGGAGCTGTTTTTT. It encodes CATRPDGVVSGELFF.

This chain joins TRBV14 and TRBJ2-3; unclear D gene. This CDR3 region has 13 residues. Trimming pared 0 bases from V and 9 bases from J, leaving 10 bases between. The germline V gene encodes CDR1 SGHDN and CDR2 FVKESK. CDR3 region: CASSQDSIGTQYF. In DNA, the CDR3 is TGTGCCAGCAGCCAAGATTCGATCGGGACGCAGTATTTT.

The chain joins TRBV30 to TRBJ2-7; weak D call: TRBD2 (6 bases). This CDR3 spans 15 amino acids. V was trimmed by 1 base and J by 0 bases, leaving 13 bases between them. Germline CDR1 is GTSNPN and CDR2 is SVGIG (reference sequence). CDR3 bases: TGTGCCTGGAGTGATCCGGGAGCTAGCTCCTACGAGCAGTACTTC. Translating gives CAWSDPGASSYEQYF.

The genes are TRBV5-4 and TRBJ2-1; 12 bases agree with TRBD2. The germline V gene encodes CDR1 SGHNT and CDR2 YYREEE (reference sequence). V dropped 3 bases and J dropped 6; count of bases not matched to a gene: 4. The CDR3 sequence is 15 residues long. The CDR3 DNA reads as TGTGCCAGCAGCTCCCAGGGACTAGCGGGCAATGAGCAGTTCTTC. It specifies CASSSQGLAGNEQFF.

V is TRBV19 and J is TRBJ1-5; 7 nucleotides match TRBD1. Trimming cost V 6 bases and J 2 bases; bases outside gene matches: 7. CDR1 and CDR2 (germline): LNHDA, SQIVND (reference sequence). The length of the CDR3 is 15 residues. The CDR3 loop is CASRADRSGNQPQHF. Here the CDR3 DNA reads TGTGCCAGTAGAGCGGACAGGAGTGGCAATCAGCCCCAGCATTTT. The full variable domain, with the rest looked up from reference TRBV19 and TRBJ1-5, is DGGITQSPKYLFRKEGQNVTLSCEQNLNHDAMYWYRQDPGQGLRLIYYSQIVNDFQKGDIAEGYSVSREKKESFPLTVTSAQKNPTAFYLCASRADRSGNQPQHFGDGTRLSIL.

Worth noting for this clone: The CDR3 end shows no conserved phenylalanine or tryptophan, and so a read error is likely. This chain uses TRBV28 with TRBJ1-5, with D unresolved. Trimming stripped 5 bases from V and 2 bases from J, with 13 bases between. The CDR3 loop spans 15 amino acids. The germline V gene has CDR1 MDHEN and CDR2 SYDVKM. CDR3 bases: TGTGCCAGCAGTGGAGGGAATGTTGGCAATCAGCCCCAGCATCTT. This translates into CASSGGNVGNQPQHL.

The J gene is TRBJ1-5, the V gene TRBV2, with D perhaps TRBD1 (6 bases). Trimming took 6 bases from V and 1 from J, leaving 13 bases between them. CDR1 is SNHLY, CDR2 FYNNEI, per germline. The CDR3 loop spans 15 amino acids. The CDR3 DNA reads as TGTGCCAGCAGGGTACAGGGAATGAGCAATCAGCCCCAGCATTTT. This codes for CASRVQGMSNQPQHF.

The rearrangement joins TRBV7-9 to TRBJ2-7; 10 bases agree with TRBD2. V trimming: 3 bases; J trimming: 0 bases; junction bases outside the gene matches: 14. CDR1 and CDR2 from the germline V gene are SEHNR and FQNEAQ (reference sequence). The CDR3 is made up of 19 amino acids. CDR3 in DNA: TGTGCCAGCAGCTTGGACGCCAGGCTAGCGGGAGCGTTCTCCTACGAGCAGTACTTC. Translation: CASSLDARLAGAFSYEQYF. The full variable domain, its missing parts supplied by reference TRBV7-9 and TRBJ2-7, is DTGVSQNPRHKITKRGQNVTFRCDPISEHNRLYWYRQTLGQGPEFLTYFQNEAQLEKSRLLSDRFSAERPKGSFSTLEIQRTEQGDSAMYLCASSLDARLAGAFSYEQYFGPGTRLTVT.

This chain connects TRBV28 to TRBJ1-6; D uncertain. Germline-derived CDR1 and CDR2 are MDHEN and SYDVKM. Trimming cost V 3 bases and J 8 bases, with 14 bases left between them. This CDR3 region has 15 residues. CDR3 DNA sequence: TGTGCCAGCAGTTTTTTGGAGGGCGGGCATTCACCCCTCCACTTT. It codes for CASSFLEGGHSPLHF.

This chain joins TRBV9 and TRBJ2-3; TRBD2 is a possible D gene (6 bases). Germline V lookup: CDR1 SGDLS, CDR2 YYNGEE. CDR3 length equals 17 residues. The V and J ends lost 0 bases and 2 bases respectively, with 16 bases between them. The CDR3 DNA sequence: TGTGCCAGCAGCGTAGGTGGAGGGACTTCACTCACAGATACGCAGTATTTT. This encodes CASSVGGGTSLTDTQYF.